This T cell receptor beta chain was captured by sequencing in a study of identical twins. As regards this clonotype: The antigen remains undetermined.

General study points: Those out-of-frame alpha sequences shared by twins showed an excess of low generation probability.

Trimming took 5 bases from V and 6 from J; bases not matched to a gene: 22. The germline CDR1 and CDR2 sequences are ENHRY and SYGVKD. This CDR3 is 19 amino acids long. TCRdb processed the 5' RACE reads anew with MiXCR; each CDR3 protein has one entry. The data hold fewer than 900,000 distinct CDR3 sequences, with approximately 22% observed a single time. The sample was also linked to a second study, of T cells expressing NK-cell markers.

This clonotype originated in a young woman in good health. This chain connects TRBV10-3 to TRBJ2-1, with 7 positions matching TRBD2. Specimen: PBMCs. The CDR3 nucleotides are TGTGCCATCAGTTTAGGGCGAAACGGGGCTTACGGGAGGAGCAATGAGCAGTTCTTC. It is translated as CAISLGRNGAYGRSNEQFF.